This section outlines one T cell receptor (beta chain) sequence together with its context. Its antigen is unidentified. Every diagnosis used clinical symptoms, serum thyroxine and TRAb, thyroid ultrasound and orbital computed tomography. The data originate from a study of T cells in Graves' hyperthyroidism and ophthalmopathy. Study information: It was at initial diagnosis, before any treatment, that peripheral blood was collected.

J was trimmed by 6 bases and V by 7 bases; bases with no gene match: 7. There are 13 residues in the CDR3. Germline V gene data show CDR1 as SGHRS and CDR2 as YFSETQ. Amplified regions were TCR beta CDR3 sequences from RNA transcripts. During a first-round RT-PCR of the TCR CDR3, the HTBI primer set was used. MiXCR, run by TCRdb on the multiplex PCR reads, gives a single entry per CDR3 protein. The repertoire holds 690,000 or so distinct CDR3 sequences, 15% to 20% seen once, with approximately 15% in the top ten. Whole-study findings and limits: In the blood, most expanded thyroid clonotypes above 0.001 appeared as well.

V is TRBV5-1 and J is TRBJ1-2; the match to TRBD1 covers 9 bases. Sequencing used blood. The receptor comes from a woman in her fifties or sixties with Graves' hyperthyroidism that later progressed to Graves' ophthalmopathy. The CDR3: CASGGQGWDGYTF. Here the CDR3 DNA reads TGCGCCAGCGGGGGACAGGGCTGGGATGGCTACACCTTC.